One sample yielded the 25 T cell receptor beta chains listed below, sequenced in a study of beta chain features in type 1 diabetes. Of the isolated RNA, all was reverse transcribed, and so the sequenced material was expressed TCRB transcripts. Sequenced by immunoSEQ multiplex PCR; TCRdb stores in-frame clones only, minus some. The table records fewer than 150,000 clones, less than 8.5% of them present only once. The sequenced sample was central memory CD4+ T cells from blood. The receptors were gathered from a woman younger than 45 in good health.

The rearrangement joins TRBV25-1 to TRBJ1-2; 9 nucleotides align to TRBD1. Looked up from germline, CDR1 is MGHDK and CDR2 is SYGVNS. This CDR3 has 14 amino acids. Germline trimming cut 5 bases from V and 4 bases from J; bases unmatched to any gene: 5. CDR3 nucleotide sequence: TGTGCCAGCAGTCCCGGGACAGGGACCTATGGCTACACCTTC. Amino acid sequence: CASSPGTGTYGYTF.

This clone occurred a few times. The chain employs TRBV18 and TRBJ2-7; D possibly corresponds to TRBD2 (6 bases). Germline assignment: CDR1 KGHSH and CDR2 LQKENI. The CDR3 runs 12 residues. V was pared by 2 bases and J by 5 bases, with 7 bases between. The CDR3 nucleotides are TGTGCCAGCTCACCAGGAGGGGACGAGCAGTACTTC. It translates to CASSPGGDEQYF.

The chain joins TRBV13 to TRBJ1-2; D gene unclear. The V end was cut by 5 bases, the J end by 8 bases, with 18 bases between. Germline V lookup: CDR1 PRHDT, CDR2 FYEKMQ (reference sequence). The CDR3 is made up of 14 amino acids. CDR3 DNA sequence: TGTGCCAGCAGCATTGACGGAGGCTCGGGGGGCTACACCTTC. It yields the protein CASSIDGGSGGYTF.

This clone was seen more than once but under ten times. The V call is TRBV6-6, the J call TRBJ2-5; TRBD1 aligns across 7 bases. Germline V gene lookup returns CDR1 MNHNY and CDR2 SVGAGI (reference sequence). V trimming: 5 bases; J trimming: 0 bases; junction bases outside the gene matches: 9. The CDR3 sequence is 16 residues long. Written as DNA, the CDR3 is TGTGCCAGCAGTAGTCAGGGACAGACCTACCAAGAGACCCAGTACTTC. Translating gives CASSSQGQTYQETQYF.

This clone appeared a few times. J is TRBJ2-7 and V is TRBV6-1, with 7 bases identical to TRBD2. The CDR3 length is 18 residues. Germline V lookup: CDR1 MNHNS, CDR2 SASEGT. V shed 4 bases and J 2 bases; nucleotides not matched to a gene: 17. CDR3 protein: CASSVPAGGGLSTYEQYF. In DNA form, the CDR3 reads TGTGCCAGCAGTGTCCCCGCGGGCGGGGGACTGTCGACCTACGAGCAGTACTTC.

This clone was detected ten times or more. The chain has TRBV6-5 and TRBJ2-5, with D perhaps TRBD1 (6 bases). The CDR3 contains 15 residues. The V gene lost 5 bases and the J gene lost 5 bases, with 18 bases spanning the gap. Germline CDR1 is MNHEY and CDR2 is SVGAGI. CDR3 sequence (DNA): TGTGCCAGCAGTCCGAGACCGGGACACATGGAGACCCAGTACTTC. This gives the protein CASSPRPGHMETQYF.

A note on this clone: Other DNA sequences in the sample encode the same CDR3. This chain links TRBV18 with TRBJ2-5, with 8 bases identical to TRBD1. The ends lost 3 bases at V and 5 bases at J; junction bases unmatched: 5. Germline V gives CDR1 KGHSH, CDR2 LQKENI. The CDR3 spans 14 residues. The CDR3 protein is CASSPGQGRETQYF. CDR3 DNA: TGTGCCAGCTCACCCGGACAGGGACGGGAGACCCAGTACTTC.

This clone was picked up a small number of times. The rearrangement joins TRBV5-1 to TRBJ2-1; TRBD1 might be the D (6 bases). Germline V gene sequence: CDR1 SGHRS, CDR2 YFSETQ. Trimming took 4 bases from V and 3 from J, leaving 17 bases between them. The CDR3 is 16 residues long. CDR3 sequence reads: CASSPQPGQNYNEQFF. CDR3 DNA sequence: TGCGCCAGCAGCCCTCAACCGGGACAAAACTACAATGAGCAGTTCTTC.

This clone was recorded many times. This chain joins TRBV15 and TRBJ2-7, with TRBD2 matching 9 bases. The germline V gene encodes CDR1 LNHNV and CDR2 YYDKDF (reference sequence). V gave up 0 bases and J gave up 6 bases; unmatched junction bases: 6. The CDR3 spans 15 residues. CDR3: CATSRDRSGSLEQYF. The DNA for the CDR3 is TGTGCCACCAGCAGAGACCGTAGCGGGAGCCTCGAGCAGTACTTC.

The J gene is TRBJ2-3, the V gene TRBV30; 11 nucleotides match TRBD2. With V trimmed by 0 bases and J by 12 bases, 14 bases remained unmatched. The CDR3 totals 16 residues. Germline V CDR1 and CDR2: GTSNPN, SVGIG (reference sequence). CDR3: CAWSVRGGLAGGIQYF. CDR3 DNA: TGTGCCTGGAGTGTACGAGGGGGGCTAGCGGGGGGAATACAGTATTTT. The complete variable domain, with remaining parts taken from reference TRBV30 and TRBJ2-3, reads SQTIHQWPATLVQPVGSPLSLECTVEGTSNPNLYWYRQAAGRGLQLLFYSVGIGQISSEVPQNLSASRPQDRQFILSSKKLLLSDSGFYLCAWSVRGGLAGGIQYFGPGTRLTVL.

This clone came up a few times. The V gene is TRBV7-2, the J gene TRBJ2-1; 7 bases are shared with TRBD1. V gave up 2 bases and J gave up 8 bases; unmatched junction bases: 3. The CDR3 totals 13 residues. Germline assignment: CDR1 SGHTA and CDR2 FQGNSA. The CDR3 nucleotides read TGTGCCAGCAGCTTAAGACAGGGTGATGAGCAGTTCTTC. It codes for CASSLRQGDEQFF.

The rearrangement links TRBV30 to TRBJ2-1, with a possible D match to TRBD2 (6 bases). CDR1 is GTSNPN and CDR2 is SVGIG in the germline V gene (reference sequence). The V end was cut by 0 bases, the J end by 0 bases, with 12 bases between. The CDR3 covers 16 residues. The CDR3 region is CAWSVPGDVSYNEQFF. The CDR3, as DNA: TGTGCCTGGAGTGTACCGGGGGACGTCTCCTACAATGAGCAGTTCTTC.

Note on this clone: Germline and junction disagree at one end, which may indicate a read error. The chain couples TRBV25-1 to TRBJ2-7, with 7 bases matching TRBD1. From germline, CDR1 is MGHDK and CDR2 SYGVNS. The CDR3 spans 14 residues. The chain's CDR3 is CASSDWDRDYGQYF. The CDR3 nucleotides read TGTGCCAGCAGTGACTGGGACAGAGACTACGGGCAGTACTTC.

In this sample, this clone turned up a few times. V is TRBV7-2 and J is TRBJ2-2; 7 bases are a match to TRBD1. This CDR3 contains 15 residues. CDR1 is SGHTA and CDR2 is FQGNSA in the germline V gene. Germline trimming cut 5 bases from V and 2 bases from J; bases unmatched to any gene: 5. DNA for the CDR3: TGTGCCAGCAGCCCGGACAGGAGCAACACCGGGGAGCTGTTTTTT. It yields the protein CASSPDRSNTGELFF. Together with reference TRBV7-2 and TRBJ2-2, the CDR3 gives the full variable domain: GAGVSQSPSNKVTEKGKDVELRCDPISGHTALYWYRQSLGQGLEFLIYFQGNSAPDKSGLPSDRFSAERTGGSVSTLTIQRTQQEDSAVYLCASSPDRSNTGELFFGEGSRLTVL.

The chain uses TRBV11-1 and TRBJ2-3; a possible D gene is TRBD2 (6 bases). With 0 bases removed from V and 0 bases from J, the gap between germline ends came to 16 bases. The germline V gene encodes CDR1 SGHAT and CDR2 FQDESV (reference sequence). The CDR3 sequence is 18 residues long. The CDR3 is CASSLALAASVSTDTQYF. CDR3 bases: TGTGCCAGCAGCTTAGCACTAGCAGCATCGGTTAGCACAGATACGCAGTATTTT.

This clone turned up a few times. CDR3 sequence (DNA): TGTGCCAGCAGCCTAGGGGTGGGAGGAGAGACCCAGTACTTC. Translation: CASSLGVGGETQYF. V usage is TRBV9 and J usage is TRBJ2-5; perhaps TRBD2 as D (6 bases). Germline V gene data show CDR1 as SGDLS and CDR2 as YYNGEE. The ends were cut back, 4 bases at V and 4 bases at J, with 14 bases in the middle. This CDR3 has 14 residues.

This clone was recorded a few times. Since a much larger clone is just one base distant, this may be a read error. V and J are TRBV5-1 and TRBJ2-1; D might be TRBD2 (6 bases). CDR3 size: 12 residues. Germline loops: CDR1 SGHRS, CDR2 YFSETQ. The ends were cut back, 1 base at V and 10 bases at J, with 9 bases in the middle. The CDR3 reads CASSLPGREQFF. CDR3 sequence (DNA): TGCGCCAGCAGCTTGCCAGGGAGGGAGCAGTTCTTC.

This clone was detected a few times. The chain links TRBV7-2 to TRBJ2-3; D remains ambiguous. Germline V gene sequence: CDR1 SGHTA, CDR2 FQGNSA. V was clipped by 3 bases and J by 6 bases, with 7 bases between them. This CDR3 is 12 amino acids long. Here the CDR3 DNA reads TGTGCCAGCAGCTTTCATCGGGATACGCAGTATTTT. This encodes CASSFHRDTQYF.

This clone was recorded a few times. The chain carries TRBV15 and TRBJ1-1; D ambiguous. CDR3 size: 17 residues. The germline CDR1 and CDR2 sequences are LNHNV and YYDKDF (reference sequence). Trimming pared 0 bases from V and 3 bases from J, leaving 17 bases between. The chain's CDR3 is CATSRDSRGMRDTEAFF. CDR3 DNA sequence: TGTGCCACCAGCAGAGACTCCCGGGGAATGAGGGACACTGAAGCTTTCTTT.

The sample holds a few counts of this clone. The chain joins TRBV30 to TRBJ2-7, with 8 bases fitting TRBD1. The CDR3 is made up of 14 amino acids. Germline V gene data show CDR1 as GTSNPN and CDR2 as SVGIG (reference sequence). V shed 6 bases and J 6 bases; nucleotides not matched to a gene: 13. Here the CDR3 DNA reads TGTGCCTGCCCCCGTCGGCAGGGGGCGGGCGAGCAGTACTTC. The encoded protein is CACPRRQGAGEQYF.

The table lists this clone with many counts. The chain is built from TRBV7-6 and TRBJ2-1; 14 nucleotides align to TRBD2. The J segment lost 7 bases and the V segment lost 1 base, leaving 6 bases of the junction unmatched. In germline, CDR1 is SGHVS, CDR2 FNYEAQ. The CDR3 consists of 17 residues. For the CDR3, the DNA is TGTGCCAGCAGCTTAGTTGGGACTAGCGGGAGTGGGAATGAGCAGTTCTTC. Residues: CASSLVGTSGSGNEQFF.

This clone was seen repeatedly, ten times or more. The V and J genes are TRBV27 and TRBJ1-5; 7 bases align to TRBD1. CDR3 length equals 15 residues. V shed 6 bases and J 4 bases; nucleotides not matched to a gene: 9. Germline values: CDR1 MNHEY, CDR2 SMNVEV (reference sequence). The CDR3 coding sequence is TGTGCCAGCAGGGGAGAGGGGGCACGAAATCAGCCCCAGCATTTT. Translated: CASRGEGARNQPQHF.

This clone has just a few counts. The V gene is TRBV7-9, the J gene TRBJ2-7, with 11 positions matching TRBD2. V dropped 1 base and J dropped 5; count of bases not matched to a gene: 4. This CDR3 has 15 residues. Germline V gene lookup returns CDR1 SEHNR and CDR2 FQNEAQ (reference sequence). CDR3: CASSLGLAGSNEQYF. The CDR3 DNA reads as TGTGCCAGCAGCTTAGGACTAGCGGGAAGTAACGAGCAGTACTTC.

There are a few counts of this clone. The chain combines TRBV25-1 with TRBJ1-1; D unclear. The V gene lost 10 bases and the J gene lost 1 base, with 10 bases spanning the gap. CDR1 MGHDK and CDR2 SYGVNS come from the germline V gene. This CDR3 has 12 residues. The CDR3, as DNA: TGTGCCACGTACGGAGGGAACACTGAAGCTTTCTTT. It is translated as CATYGGNTEAFF.

The chain uses TRBV11-2 and TRBJ2-3; a weak D match, TRBD2 (7 bases). CDR1 SGHAT and CDR2 FQNNGV come from the germline V gene. Between the trimmed V and J ends, which lost 3 bases and 6 bases, there was a span of 16 bases. The CDR3 extends over 15 amino acids. In DNA form, the CDR3 reads TGTGCCAGCAGCTTCCTGAGAGGGAGGGGGGATACGCAGTATTTT. Translating it yields CASSFLRGRGDTQYF.